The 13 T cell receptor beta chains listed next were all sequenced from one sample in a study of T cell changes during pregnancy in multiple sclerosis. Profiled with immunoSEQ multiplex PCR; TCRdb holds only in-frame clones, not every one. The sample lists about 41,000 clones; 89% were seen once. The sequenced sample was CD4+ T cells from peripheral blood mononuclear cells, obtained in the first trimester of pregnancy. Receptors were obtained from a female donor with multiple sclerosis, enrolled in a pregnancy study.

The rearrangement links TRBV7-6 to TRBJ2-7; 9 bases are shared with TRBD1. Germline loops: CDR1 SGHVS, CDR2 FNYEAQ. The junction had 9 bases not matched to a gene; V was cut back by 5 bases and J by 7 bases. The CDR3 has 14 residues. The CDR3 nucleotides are TGTGCCAGCAGCCCCTCCGGACAGGGGCGGGAGCAGTACTTC. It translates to CASSPSGQGREQYF.

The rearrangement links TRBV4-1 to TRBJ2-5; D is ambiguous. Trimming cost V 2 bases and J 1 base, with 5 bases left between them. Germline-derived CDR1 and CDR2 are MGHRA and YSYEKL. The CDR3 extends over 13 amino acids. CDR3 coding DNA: TGCGCCAGCAGCCAACACAGCCAAGAGACCCAGTACTTC. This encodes CASSQHSQETQYF.

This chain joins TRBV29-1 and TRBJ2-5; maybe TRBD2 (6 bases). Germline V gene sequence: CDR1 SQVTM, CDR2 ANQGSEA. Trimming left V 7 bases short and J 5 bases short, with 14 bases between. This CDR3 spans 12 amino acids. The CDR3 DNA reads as TGCAGCGGGGGTGTGGGACTGGAGACCCAGTACTTC. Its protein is CSGGVGLETQYF.

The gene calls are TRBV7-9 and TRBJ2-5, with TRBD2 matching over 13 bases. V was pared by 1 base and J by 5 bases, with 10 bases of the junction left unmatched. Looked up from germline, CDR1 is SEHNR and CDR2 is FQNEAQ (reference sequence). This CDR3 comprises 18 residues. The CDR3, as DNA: TGTGCCAGCAGCTTAGGACTAGCGGGAGGTTACAGGACGGAGACCCAGTACTTC. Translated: CASSLGLAGGYRTETQYF.

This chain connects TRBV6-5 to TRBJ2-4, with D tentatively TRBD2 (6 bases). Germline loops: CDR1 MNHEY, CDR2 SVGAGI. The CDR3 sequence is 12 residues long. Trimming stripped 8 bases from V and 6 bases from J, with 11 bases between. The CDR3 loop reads CASGGRGNIQYF. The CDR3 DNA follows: TGTGCCAGCGGAGGGCGAGGAAACATTCAGTACTTC.

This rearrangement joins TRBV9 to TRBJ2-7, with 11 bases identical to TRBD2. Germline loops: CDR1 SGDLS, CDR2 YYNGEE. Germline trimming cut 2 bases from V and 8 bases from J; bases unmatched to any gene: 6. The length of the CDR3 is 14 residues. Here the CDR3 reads CASSVSGRDGQQYF. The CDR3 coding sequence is TGTGCCAGCAGCGTTAGCGGGAGGGACGGTCAGCAGTACTTC.

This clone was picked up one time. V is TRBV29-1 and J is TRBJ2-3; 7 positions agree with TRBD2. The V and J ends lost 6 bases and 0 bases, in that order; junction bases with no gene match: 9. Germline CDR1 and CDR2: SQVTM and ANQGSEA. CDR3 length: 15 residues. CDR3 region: CSVSFLGGSTDTQYF. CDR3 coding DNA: TGCAGCGTGAGTTTTCTGGGGGGGAGCACAGATACGCAGTATTTT.

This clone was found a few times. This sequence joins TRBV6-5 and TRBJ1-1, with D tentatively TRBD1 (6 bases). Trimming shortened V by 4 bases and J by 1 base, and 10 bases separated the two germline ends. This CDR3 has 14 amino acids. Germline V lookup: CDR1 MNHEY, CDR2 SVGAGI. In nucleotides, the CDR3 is TGTGCCAGCAGTTCACGACAGGCGAACACTGAAGCTTTCTTT. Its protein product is CASSSRQANTEAFF.

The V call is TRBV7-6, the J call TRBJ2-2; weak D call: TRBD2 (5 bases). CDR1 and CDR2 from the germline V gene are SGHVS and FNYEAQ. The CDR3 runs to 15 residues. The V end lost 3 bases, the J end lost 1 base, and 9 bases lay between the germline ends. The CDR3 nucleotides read TGTGCCAGCAGCTTGCGGAGCGGGAACACCGGGGAGCTGTTTTTT. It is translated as CASSLRSGNTGELFF.

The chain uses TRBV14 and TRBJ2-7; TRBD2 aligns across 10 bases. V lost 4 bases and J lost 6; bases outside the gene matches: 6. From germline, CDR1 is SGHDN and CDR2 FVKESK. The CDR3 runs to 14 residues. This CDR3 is CASSLGLAAIEQYF. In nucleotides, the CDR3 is TGTGCCAGCAGCCTCGGACTAGCGGCCATCGAGCAGTACTTC.

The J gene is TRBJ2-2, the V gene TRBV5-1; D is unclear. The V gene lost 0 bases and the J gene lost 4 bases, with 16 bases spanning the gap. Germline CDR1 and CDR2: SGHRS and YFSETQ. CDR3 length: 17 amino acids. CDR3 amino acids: CASSLGPTPSGTGELFF. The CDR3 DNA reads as TGCGCCAGCAGCTTGGGTCCCACCCCCTCGGGCACCGGGGAGCTGTTTTTT.

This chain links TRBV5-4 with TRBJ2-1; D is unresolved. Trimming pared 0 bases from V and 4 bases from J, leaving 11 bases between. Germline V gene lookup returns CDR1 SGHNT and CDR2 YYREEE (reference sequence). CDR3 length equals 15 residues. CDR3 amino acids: CASSLELGQYNEQFF. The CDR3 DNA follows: TGTGCCAGCAGCTTGGAACTTGGGCAGTACAATGAGCAGTTCTTC.

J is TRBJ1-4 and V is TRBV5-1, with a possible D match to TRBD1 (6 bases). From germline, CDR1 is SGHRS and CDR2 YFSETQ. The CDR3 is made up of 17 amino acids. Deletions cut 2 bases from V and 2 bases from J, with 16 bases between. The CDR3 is CASSFSPAGATNEKLFF. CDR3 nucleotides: TGCGCCAGCAGCTTCTCCCCGGCGGGGGCGACTAATGAAAAACTGTTTTTT. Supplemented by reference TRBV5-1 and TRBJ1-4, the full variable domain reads KAGVTQTPRYLIKTRGQQVTLSCSPISGHRSVSWYQQTPGQGLQFLFEYFSETQRNKGNFPGRFSGRQFSNSRSEMNVSTLELGDSALYLCASSFSPAGATNEKLFFGSGTQLSVL.